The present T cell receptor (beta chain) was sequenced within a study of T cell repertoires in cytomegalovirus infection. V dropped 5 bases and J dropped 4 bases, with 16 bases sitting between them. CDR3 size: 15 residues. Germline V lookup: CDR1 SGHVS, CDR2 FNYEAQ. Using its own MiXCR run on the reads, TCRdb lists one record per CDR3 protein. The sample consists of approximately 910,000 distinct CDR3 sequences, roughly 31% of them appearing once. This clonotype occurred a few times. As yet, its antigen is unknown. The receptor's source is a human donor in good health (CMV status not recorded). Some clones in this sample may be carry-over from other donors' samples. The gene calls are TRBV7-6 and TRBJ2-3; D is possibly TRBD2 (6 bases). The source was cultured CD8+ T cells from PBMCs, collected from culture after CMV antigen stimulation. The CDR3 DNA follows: TGTGCCAGCAGCCCCCTGACTAGTAGTGCAGATACGCAGTATTTT. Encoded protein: CASSPLTSSADTQYF.